This T cell receptor (beta chain) was sequenced during a study of blood T cell repertoires in COVID-19. Study details: From the United States, Italy and Spain came samples of acute and convalescent COVID-19. Sources were T cells, B-cell-depleted T cells, or PBMCs; the material itself was cDNA or gDNA.

Authors' analysis steps: Estimated nucleated cell counts came from reference gene primer amplification. TCRdb keeps only in-frame clones here, not all; method: immunoSEQ multiplex PCR. V, J and clone size derive from that table, while D and trimming were established from the DNA sequence. The sample lists a few hundred thousand clones, approximately 90% occurring once. As regards this clone: The sample has other DNA sequences that encode this CDR3 too.

V lost 5 bases, J lost 7 bases, and 8 bases stayed unmatched. This CDR3 region has 15 residues. Germline assignment: CDR1 SEHNR and CDR2 FQNEAQ (reference sequence). The V call is TRBV7-9, the J call TRBJ2-1, with 10 positions matching TRBD2. This clonotype originated in a man aged 25-40 years with acute or convalescent COVID-19. Sequences were obtained from peripheral blood. CDR3: CASSLGASGSNEQFF. The CDR3 coding sequence is TGTGCCAGCAGCCTAGGGGCTAGCGGGAGTAATGAGCAGTTCTTC.